This section outlines one T cell receptor beta chain sequence together with its context. CDR3 length equals 18 residues. Trimming at V came to 1 base and at J to 0 bases, leaving 5 bases not matched to a gene. Germline CDR1 reads MNHEY; CDR2 reads SMNVEV (reference sequence). Profiling relied on immunoSEQ multiplex PCR, and the TCRdb table lists in-frame clones only, not all of them. The sample contains 190,000 or so clones, around four fifths of which appear only once. The data belong to a study of blood T cell repertoires in COVID-19. The chain has TRBV27 and TRBJ2-3; 12 positions agree with TRBD1. The receptor was isolated from a man between 45 and 60 years old with active or convalescent COVID-19. The sequencing sample was made of peripheral blood. CDR3: CASSLYWGQGASTDTQYF. The CDR3 DNA reads TGTGCCAGCAGTTTATATTGGGGACAGGGGGCTAGCACAGATACGCAGTATTTT.